This T cell receptor beta chain was obtained from a study of CD8+ T cells in alopecia areata (dated by TCRdb to 2016 to 2018). For the study in its entirety: The treated patients, all with moderate-to-severe alopecia areata, were enrolled in an open-label pilot trial of oral tofacitinib given at 5 to 10 mg twice daily. For the treated patients, the SALT score, which quantifies what percentage of scalp surface area is affected, served as the measure of disease severity. Patients on tofacitinib were biopsied at baseline and after 4 and 24 weeks of treatment, and several of the patients also had a later scalp biopsy. TCRbeta CDR3 regions were amplified by immunoSEQ multiplex PCR using 35 Vbeta forward and 13 Jbeta reverse primers. Scalp clonality was compared across normal scalp (n=4), patchy alopecia areata scalp (n=8), and alopecia totalis/universalis scalp (n=8). Scalp tissue and sorted CD4+ and CD8+ peripheral blood T cells from patchy and totalis/universalis alopecia areata patients and from healthy controls were covered by human TCRbeta sequencing. In both human patients and the C3H/HeJ mouse model, the study applied high-throughput TCRbeta sequencing to look at T cell clonal expansion in alopecia areata. RNA came from the PAXgene miRNA kit for fixed scalp, the miRNeasy kit for PBMCs, and the RNeasy kit for mouse skin. Patients stayed on tofacitinib for 6 to 18 months and then had 6 months of follow-up off drug so that delayed response and recurrence could be assessed.

Note on this clone: Its antigen is unknown. It has no much larger one-base neighbor in the sample; base qualities were not kept.

From a lookup of the germline V gene, CDR1 and CDR2 are SNHLY and FYNNEI. Reading from cysteine to phenylalanine, the CDR3 counts 13 amino acids. Left in the record is the CDR3 DNA by itself, 39 bases read in frame from the first base. The junction shows trimming of 5 bases on V and 1 base on J, plus 5 bases between the germline ends. Library creation used the immunoSEQ multiplex PCR assay. To provide template for TCR sequencing, every sample had RNA extracted and reverse transcribed into cDNA. SuperScript III was used to make first-strand cDNA, primed with a 2:1 mix of oligo-dT and random hexamers. Amplification bias was assessed with a synthetic immune receptor repertoire, and residual bias was removed computationally. In the authors' own workflow: After raw reads were preprocessed to remove errors, the CDR3 was defined following IMGT conventions as running from the conserved cysteine to phenylalanine. To get clonality, Shannon entropy was normalized by log2 of the number of productive unique TCRs and the result was subtracted from 1. Whether each scalp clone was CD4 or CD8 was inferred by checking scalp TCRbeta sequences against the CD4 and CD8 repertoires from sorted blood. TCRdb obtained this table from immuneACCESS and retained in-frame rearrangements with V and J assigned. These tables miss some clones; where compared with another copy, unresolved V genes account for less than half of the shortfall, and the remainder is unexplained. The D gene and trimming were derived from the DNA, and the V and J assignments and clone size from that table. The sample yields about 200,000 clones; roughly 64% were counted once. Around 3.9% of the sample lies in the top ten.

Overall study results and their limits: Shared TCR sequences between patients were less evident than in mice, which may be partly attributable to HLA diversity in the patient population. Tofacitinib significantly lowered scalp clonality and the number of expanded CD8+ clones among the top 100 scalp clones. The treated cohort was small, with a single nonresponder, so links between baseline CD8+ expansion and response need larger studies. Resident alphabeta T cells in normal human skin are also sequenced, complicating scalp TCR repertoire analysis, unlike mouse skin dominated by gammadelta T cells. Higher clonality and more expanded CD8+ clones were observed in lesional scalp than in normal scalp, particularly in alopecia totalis/universalis, a finding suggestive of antigenic drive. During tofacitinib treatment, many expanded lesional clones remained in scalp and blood, and this persistence may partly explain relapse after treatment is stopped.

Per the publication, the time point label means: around 29 days on oral tofacitinib. Sample treatment or condition, as interpreted from the label and publication: oral pan-JAK inhibitor, 5-10 mg twice daily. From alopecia areata patients, peripheral blood was collected along with lesional scalp punch biopsies. PBMCs were isolated by density centrifugation and stained for CD3, CD4 and CD8, and CD4+ and CD8+ T cells were sorted on a FACSAria. The input for sequencing was CD4+ T cells sorted from blood, taken at week 4, from a patient treated with tofacitinib. The chain uses TRBV2 and TRBJ2-2; TRBD1 is perhaps the D gene, given 5 matching bases. The sequence was collected from a human donor with alopecia areata. The CDR3 protein sequence reads: CASSTGNTGELFF. The DNA reads as follows: TGTGCCAGCAGTACAGGGAACACCGGGGAGCTGTTTTTT.